A single T cell receptor (beta chain) is shown here with its context. Its antigen is currently unknown. This specimen comes from a study of cytomegalovirus exposure and HLA in healthy donors. Study conclusions and caveats: A list of around 150 TCR beta chains associated with cytomegalovirus was given. Later on, an analysis showed TCR association rates differing by HLA locus, with DRB1 the most and HLA-C the fewest. CMV serostatus was the only recorded immune exposure for donors. Several of the most significant clusters were apparently associated with common viral pathogens in a later analysis.

The J segment lost 5 bases and the V segment lost 4 bases, leaving 9 bases of the junction unmatched. The CDR3 sequence is 16 residues long. CDR1 and CDR2 from the germline V gene are SEHNR and FQNEAQ (reference sequence). This PCR relied on a set of 60 Vbeta primers and 13 Jbeta primers. Assay used: immunoSEQ multiplex PCR; TCRdb lists only in-frame clones, some missing. The sample has about 140,000 clones; about three quarters are singletons. The chain is built from TRBV7-9 and TRBJ2-5; 11 nucleotides match TRBD2. The TCR comes from a woman aged 25 to 39 in good health and CMV-seronegative. The sample consisted of PBMCs. Here the CDR3 DNA reads TGTGCCAGCAGCTCGAGAAGGCTAGCGGGAGGTGAGACCCAGTACTTC. It codes for CASSSRRLAGGETQYF.